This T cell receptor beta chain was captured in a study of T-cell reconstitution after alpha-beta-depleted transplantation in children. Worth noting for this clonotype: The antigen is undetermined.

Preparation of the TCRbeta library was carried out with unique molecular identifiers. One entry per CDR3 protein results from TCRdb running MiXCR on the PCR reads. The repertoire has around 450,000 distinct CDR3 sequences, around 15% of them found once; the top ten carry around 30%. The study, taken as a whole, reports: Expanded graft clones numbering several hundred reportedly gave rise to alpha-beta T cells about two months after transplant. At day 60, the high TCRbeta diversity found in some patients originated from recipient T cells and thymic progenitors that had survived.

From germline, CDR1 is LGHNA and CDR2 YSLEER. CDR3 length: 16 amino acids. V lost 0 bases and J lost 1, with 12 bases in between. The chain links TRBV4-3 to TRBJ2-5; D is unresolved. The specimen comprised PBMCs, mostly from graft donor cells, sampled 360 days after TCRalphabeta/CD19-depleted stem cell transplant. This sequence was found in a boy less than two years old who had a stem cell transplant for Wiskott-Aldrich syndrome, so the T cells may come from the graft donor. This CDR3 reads CASSQDRTTSQETQYF. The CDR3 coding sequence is TGCGCCAGCAGCCAAGATCGGACCACGAGCCAAGAGACCCAGTACTTC.